The 11 T cell receptor beta chains in this list originate from one sample, sequenced in a study of PD-1 blockade in classical Hodgkin lymphoma. Libraries were prepared by immunoSEQ multiplex PCR; TCRdb keeps only in-frame clonotypes and omits some of them. This table holds 13,000 or so clones, more than 80% found once. As to time point: cycle 4 day 1 (C4D1), after less than 7 weeks of nivolumab. After autologous stem cell transplantation all patients relapsed, and prior brentuximab vedotin exposure differed between cohorts. Specimen: peripheral blood mononuclear cells (PBMCs), collected before the fourth cycle of nivolumab. Receptors were obtained from a human donor with classical Hodgkin lymphoma.

This sequence joins TRBV28 and TRBJ1-2; D not certain. With 9 bases removed from V and 8 bases from J, the gap between germline ends came to 19 bases. The CDR3 runs to 13 residues. The germline V gene encodes CDR1 MDHEN and CDR2 SYDVKM. The chain's CDR3 is CASRLLQNMGYTF. The CDR3 bases are TGTGCCAGTAGACTCCTACAGAACATGGGCTACACCTTC.

This clone was counted once. V usage is TRBV4-1 and J usage is TRBJ2-2, with D perhaps TRBD1 (5 bases). CDR1 is MGHRA, CDR2 YSYEKL, per germline. The CDR3 totals 16 residues. Trimming took off 1 base at V and 0 bases at J, with 9 bases between the two ends. CDR3 DNA: TGCGCCAGCAGCCAAGGCAGGGCCCCGAACACCGGGGAGCTGTTTTTT. Its translation: CASSQGRAPNTGELFF.

The chain uses TRBV10-3 and TRBJ2-7, with 7 positions matching TRBD2. The CDR3 contains 14 residues. Looked up from germline, CDR1 is ENHRY and CDR2 is SYGVKD. V trimming: 6 bases; J trimming: 3 bases; junction bases outside the gene matches: 8. CDR3 amino acids: CAISPGGFNYEQYF. CDR3 DNA: TGTGCCATCAGCCCGGGGGGTTTTAACTACGAGCAGTACTTC.

The CDR3 nucleotides are TGTGCCAGCCGGAGACAGGGATCGTCGGAGACCCAGTACTTC. This sequence encodes CASRRQGSSETQYF. This chain uses TRBV19 with TRBJ2-5; 7 bases align to TRBD1. The CDR3 has 14 residues. Germline assignment: CDR1 LNHDA and CDR2 SQIVND (reference sequence). The J segment lost 5 bases and the V segment lost 9 bases, leaving 12 bases of the junction unmatched.

The chain employs TRBV4-3 and TRBJ2-3; TRBD2 might be the D (6 bases). V shed 0 bases and J shed 2 bases, with 15 bases lying between them. The CDR3 is 17 amino acids. CDR1 is LGHNA and CDR2 is YSLEER in the germline V gene. This chain's CDR3 is CASSQELEGSYTDTQYF. Written as DNA, the CDR3 is TGCGCCAGCAGCCAAGAATTGGAGGGGTCTTACACAGATACGCAGTATTTT.

The V and J genes are TRBV14 and TRBJ1-2; perhaps TRBD1 as D (6 bases). Germline values: CDR1 SGHDN, CDR2 FVKESK. Trimming pared 1 base from V and 4 bases from J, leaving 13 bases between. The CDR3 covers 15 residues. Here the CDR3 reads CASSQAGVNVYGYTF. The CDR3 DNA reads TGTGCCAGCAGCCAAGCAGGGGTGAACGTCTATGGCTACACCTTC.

Concerning this clone itself: An end of the junction does not agree with germline; a read error may underlie this. J is TRBJ2-6 and V is TRBV6-1, with D hard to call. This CDR3 comprises 14 residues. In germline, CDR1 is MNHNS, CDR2 SASEGT. This CDR3 is CASREVGWANVLTF. The CDR3 DNA is TGTGCCAGCAGAGAAGTTGGCTGGGCCAACGTCCTGACTTTC.

V gene TRBV9 combines with J gene TRBJ2-1; no reliable D call. The V and J ends lost 2 bases and 0 bases respectively, with 18 bases between them. Germline V CDR1 and CDR2: SGDLS, YYNGEE. The CDR3 covers 18 residues. DNA for the CDR3: TGTGCCAGCAGCGTTCGGACGACCTCCTCCAACTCCTACAATGAGCAGTTCTTC. Its protein is CASSVRTTSSNSYNEQFF.

The chain combines TRBV7-2 with TRBJ2-1, with D possibly matching TRBD2 (5 bases). The germline V gene has CDR1 SGHTA and CDR2 FQGNSA. This CDR3 is built from 9 residues. V lost 8 bases and J 16 bases, leaving 12 bases between the germline ends. The CDR3 loop is CASGRLKFF. CDR3 bases: TGTGCCAGCGGCAGACTAAAATTCTTC.

CDR3: CASSIPTGRAFF. CDR3 sequence (DNA): TGTGCCAGCTCAATCCCGACAGGGCGAGCTTTCTTT. This rearrangement joins TRBV18 to TRBJ1-1; 7 bases fit TRBD1. Per the germline V gene, CDR1 is KGHSH and CDR2 is LQKENI. The CDR3 is 12 residues long. Trimming cost V 5 bases and J 10 bases; bases outside gene matches: 7.

The rearrangement uses TRBV19 and TRBJ1-1; 9 positions agree with TRBD1. V trimming: 6 bases; J trimming: 1 base; junction bases outside the gene matches: 9. The CDR3 is 16 residues long. Per the germline V gene, CDR1 is LNHDA and CDR2 is SQIVND (reference sequence). For the CDR3, the DNA is TGTGCCAGTAGGATAAACAGGGGGCCTAGGAACACTGAAGCTTTCTTT. Residues: CASRINRGPRNTEAFF.